Listed below are T cell receptor beta chains from one sample, sequenced in a study of control samples from healthy donors and cancer patients. Sequencing was performed with immunoSEQ multiplex PCR; in TCRdb, only in-frame clones are kept and a portion is missing. The data hold 140,000 or so clones, with around 90% observed a single time. Sequencing was carried out using blood. The source of these receptors is a man younger than 45 in good health. Each CDR3 is given with its conserved first and last residue. D genes are given only for firm matches.

v_gene	j_gene	d_gene	CDR3nt	CDR3aa
TRBV6-4	TRBJ1-1	-	TGTGCCAGCACCCCTGGCCCGGAATCCAGCACTGAAGCTTTCTTT	CASTPGPESSTEAFF
TRBV11-3	TRBJ2-3	-	TGTGCCAGCAGCTCGGGGGTTTCAGATACGCAGTATTTT	CASSSGVSDTQYF
TRBV7-9	TRBJ1-5	-	TGTGCCAGCAGCTTAGATCAGGTGGCCAATCAGCCCCAGCATTTT	CASSLDQVANQPQHF
TRBV15	TRBJ2-1	TRBD2	TGTGCCACTCAGCCTAGCGGGAGGGCCAGTGGGCATGAGCAGTTCTTC	CATQPSGRASGHEQFF
TRBV7-3	TRBJ2-2	TRBD2	TGTGCCAGCAGCTTATATAGCGGGTCCTCCGGGGAGCTGTTTTTT	CASSLYSGSSGELFF
TRBV4-3	TRBJ1-6	TRBD1	TGCGCCAGCAGCCAAGATTGGGCACAGGGGGCTCAATCACCCCTCCACTTT	CASSQDWAQGAQSPLHF
TRBV12-3/TRBV12-4	TRBJ1-1	TRBD1	TGTGCCAGCAGCTTGGGACAGGGGGCTTTCTTT	CASSLGQGAFF
TRBV11-3	TRBJ1-1	-	TGTGCCAGCAGCTACTCCTTAGGGCTGCTTCGCACTGAAGCTTTCTTT	CASSYSLGLLRTEAFF
TRBV27	TRBJ2-7	TRBD1	TGTGCCAGCAGTTTTTTCCAGGGGGAGACCTACGAGCAGTACTTC	CASSFFQGETYEQYF
TRBV5-6	TRBJ1-6	TRBD1	TGTGCCAGCAGCTTAACAGGGGCGACGAGATCACCCCTCCACTTT	CASSLTGATRSPLHF
TRBV27	TRBJ1-1	-	TGTGCCAGCAGTTCACAACAGGCGCCGAACACTGAAGCTTTCTTT	CASSSQQAPNTEAFF
TRBV6-5	TRBJ2-7	TRBD2	TGTGCCAGCATGGTCGGGGGGTCCTACGAGCAGTACTTC	CASMVGGSYEQYF
TRBV5-1	TRBJ1-4	-	TGCGCCAGCAGCTTTGGTAGGAATGAAGAACTGTTTTTT	CASSFGRNEELFF
TRBV14	TRBJ2-7	-	TGTGCCAGCAGCCAAGTTCAGGGATCCTACGAGCAGTACTTC	CASSQVQGSYEQYF
TRBV12-3/TRBV12-4	TRBJ1-1	-	TGTGCCAGCAGCCCTTTCCGGGACACTGAAGCTTTCTTT	CASSPFRDTEAFF
TRBV7-8	TRBJ2-5	-	TGTGCCAGCAGCTTAGGGGGGGCAGGGGCCATCGCCCAGTACTTC	CASSLGGAGAIAQYF
TRBV11-2	TRBJ2-7	TRBD1	TGTGCCAGCAGCTTAGATCTAGGGACAGGGGTCGAGCAGTACTTC	CASSLDLGTGVEQYF
TRBV7-9	TRBJ1-5	TRBD1	TGTGCCAGCACAACAGGGGGCGCGAGCAATCAGCCCCAGCATTTT	CASTTGGASNQPQHF
TRBV5-8	TRBJ2-7	TRBD1	TGTGCCAGCAGCTTGAATAGACAGGGCCCCTACGAGCAGTACTTC	CASSLNRQGPYEQYF
TRBV19	TRBJ1-2	-	TGTGCCAGTAGTATAACAGATTCTAACTATGGCTACACCTTC	CASSITDSNYGYTF
TRBV19	TRBJ2-3	-	TGTGCCAGTAGAGAGGCCGGGGGGCCTCGGTATGACAAGTATTTT	CASREAGGPRYDKYF
TRBV6-1	TRBJ2-7	-	TGTGCCAGCAGTGAAGACAGACCAAGCTCCTACGAGCAGTACTTC	CASSEDRPSSYEQYF
TRBV7-9	TRBJ1-2	TRBD1	TGTGCCAGCAGCATGAGAGGGACAGCCCTATATGGCTACACCTTC	CASSMRGTALYGYTF
TRBV5-4	TRBJ2-2	-	TGTGCCAGCAGCCCCCAAGGTCCGAGGAACACCGGGGAGCTGTTTTTT	CASSPQGPRNTGELFF
TRBV18	TRBJ2-5	TRBD2	TGTGCCAGCTCACGTCAGCGGGGGTTAGAGACCCAGTACTTC	CASSRQRGLETQYF
TRBV10-3	TRBJ2-4	-	TGTGCCATCAGTGAGTCGATAGAACATATTCAGTACTTC	CAISESIEHIQYF
TRBV4-3	TRBJ1-5	-	TGCGCCAGCAGCAAAACGCGGGGGAGCAATCAGCCCCAGCATTTT	CASSKTRGSNQPQHF
TRBV2	TRBJ2-3	-	TGTGTATCCTCCGGCTCAGATACGCAGTATTTT	CVSSGSDTQYF
TRBV19	TRBJ1-3	-	TGTGCCAGTAGCCAATCGACAGGAGCTGGAAACACCATATATTTT	CASSQSTGAGNTIYF